These 29 T cell receptor beta chains were all obtained from the same sample, sequenced in a study of blood T cell repertoires in COVID-19 (dated by TCRdb to 2018 to 2021). The method behind the library was the immunoSEQ multiplex PCR assay. This immuneACCESS table, as held by TCRdb, lists in-frame sequences with V and J called but not all clones. Of the missing ones, under half trace to an unresolved V gene in checked studies; the others have no known cause. For this sample there are almost 80,000 clones; over 75% appear just once. The ten largest account for 0.7% to 0.9% of the sample. The sample comprised peripheral blood. Receptors originate from a woman of 80 years or more with acute or convalescent COVID-19.

The V gene is TRBV28, the J gene TRBJ2-7, with D possibly being TRBD2 (6 bases). Germline V gene data show CDR1 as MDHEN and CDR2 as SYDVKM. The CDR3 totals 12 residues. V gave up 8 bases and J gave up 2 bases, with 10 bases separating them. CDR3 DNA sequence: TGTGCCAGCGCGGGATACGCCTACGAGCAGTACTTC. This sequence encodes CASAGYAYEQYF.

This rearrangement joins TRBV3-1 (or the pseudogene TRBV3-2) to TRBJ2-7; 7 bases match TRBD1. J was trimmed by 3 bases and V by 4 bases; bases with no gene match: 3. From germline, CDR1 is LGHDT and CDR2 YNNKEL (reference sequence). CDR3 size: 13 residues. CDR3 in DNA: TGTGCCAGCAGCCGAAACAGGGGCTACGAGCAGTACTTC. This sequence encodes CASSRNRGYEQYF.

This chain joins TRBV28 and TRBJ2-7; 7 nucleotides line up with TRBD1. With 7 bases clipped from V and 4 bases from J, the junction kept 7 bases outside the gene matches. The CDR3 loop spans 13 amino acids. From germline, CDR1 is MDHEN and CDR2 SYDVKM. The CDR3 spells CASNDRAKYEQYF. CDR3 coding DNA: TGTGCCAGCAATGACAGGGCCAAGTACGAGCAGTACTTC.

The genes are TRBV28 and TRBJ2-1, with TRBD2 matching 9 bases. J was trimmed by 0 bases and V by 6 bases; bases with no gene match: 21. This CDR3 comprises 21 residues. Germline values: CDR1 MDHEN, CDR2 SYDVKM. The CDR3 is CASSINPFASGVPSSYNEQFF. CDR3 DNA: TGTGCCAGCAGCATTAACCCTTTTGCTAGCGGGGTTCCAAGCTCCTACAATGAGCAGTTCTTC.

The chain links TRBV7-2 to TRBJ1-6; possibly TRBD1 for D (6 bases). Germline V CDR1 and CDR2: SGHTA, FQGNSA. The CDR3 is 16 amino acids. Trimming left V 2 bases short and J 7 bases short, with 15 bases between. The CDR3 bases are TGTGCCAGCAGCTTATTGACGGCGGGGGCAAATTCACCCCTCCACTTT. Encoded protein: CASSLLTAGANSPLHF.

The chain has TRBV6-1 and TRBJ2-3; tentative D call: TRBD2 (6 bases). The CDR3 has 15 residues. Germline CDR1 and CDR2: MNHNS and SASEGT. Deletions cut 2 bases from V and 2 bases from J, with 11 bases between. The CDR3 is CASSEPGRFTDTQYF. The DNA for the CDR3 is TGTGCCAGCAGTGAACCAGGGAGGTTCACAGATACGCAGTATTTT.

The chain uses TRBV11-3 and TRBJ2-2; 16 bases match TRBD2. This CDR3 region has 18 residues. Germline CDR1 is SGHNT and CDR2 is YENEEA. V dropped 5 bases and J dropped 5; count of bases not matched to a gene: 8. CDR3: CASSRGLAGGPRTGELFF. The CDR3 coding sequence is TGTGCCAGCAGCCGGGGACTAGCGGGAGGGCCTCGAACCGGGGAGCTGTTTTTT.

The chain joins TRBV18 to TRBJ1-5; a possible D gene is TRBD1 (5 bases). This CDR3 spans 15 amino acids. Germline lookup yields CDR1 KGHSH and CDR2 LQKENI. Trimming took 1 base from V and 4 from J, leaving 11 bases between them. CDR3 sequence reads: CASSPRGEVNQPQHF. In nucleotides, the CDR3 is TGTGCCAGCTCACCACGAGGGGAGGTGAATCAGCCCCAGCATTTT.

The J gene is TRBJ1-1, the V gene TRBV9; TRBD1 is a possible D gene (5 bases). Germline lookup yields CDR1 SGDLS and CDR2 YYNGEE. The CDR3 runs to 13 residues. The germline V and J ends were trimmed by 1 base and 1 base, with 5 bases remaining between them. The CDR3 DNA follows: TGTGCCAGCAGCGTACAGGGGAACACTGAAGCTTTCTTT. Protein sequence: CASSVQGNTEAFF. Looking up the rest from reference TRBV9 and TRBJ1-1 gives the full variable domain: DSGVTQTPKHLITATGQRVTLRCSPRSGDLSVYWYQQSLDQGLQFLIQYYNGEERAKGNILERFSAQQFPDLHSELNLSSLELGDSALYFCASSVQGNTEAFFGQGTRLTVV.

The chain uses TRBV5-1 and TRBJ1-5, with TRBD1 identical over 10 bases. Per germline, CDR1 SGHRS and CDR2 YFSETQ. This CDR3 is built from 15 residues. V gave up 4 bases and J gave up 6 bases; unmatched junction bases: 7. CDR3 loop: CASSPGQGMGQPQHF. Written as DNA, the CDR3 is TGCGCCAGCAGCCCGGGACAGGGGATGGGTCAGCCCCAGCATTTT.

The chain has TRBV13 and TRBJ1-2, with D possibly TRBD1 on 6 matching bases. CDR3 length: 12 amino acids. V was trimmed by 5 bases and J by 7 bases, leaving 11 bases between them. Germline lookup yields CDR1 PRHDT and CDR2 FYEKMQ (reference sequence). This CDR3 is CASSPKGGGYTF. CDR3 in DNA: TGTGCCAGCAGCCCAAAAGGGGGTGGCTACACCTTC.

This clone was recorded once. The CDR3 reads CASSLEAGINEKLFF. The CDR3 nucleotides read TGCGCCAGCAGCTTGGAGGCAGGGATTAATGAAAAACTGTTTTTT. The chain joins TRBV5-1 to TRBJ1-4; the D gene is possibly TRBD1 (5 bases). Germline values: CDR1 SGHRS, CDR2 YFSETQ. V lost 0 bases, J lost 4 bases, and 10 bases lay in between. CDR3 size: 15 residues.

This chain links TRBV11-2 with TRBJ2-2; no definite D call. Trimming stripped 3 bases from V and 6 bases from J, with 11 bases between. Germline assignment: CDR1 SGHAT and CDR2 FQNNGV. The CDR3 is 14 amino acids. CDR3 in DNA: TGTGCCAGCAGCTTTGGCACGGCGGCCGGGGAGCTGTTTTTT. This encodes CASSFGTAAGELFF.

The sample holds one count of this clone. The chain has TRBV19 and TRBJ1-2, with D uncertain. V lost 1 base to trimming and J lost 8 bases, with 5 bases between them. CDR1 and CDR2 from the germline V gene are LNHDA and SQIVND (reference sequence). The CDR3 sequence is 11 residues long. The DNA for the CDR3 is TGTGCCAGTAGTATAGCCTCCGGCTACACCTTC. Its translation: CASSIASGYTF.

CDR3 sequence reads: CASSFRAETQYF. Written as DNA, the CDR3 is TGTGCCAGCAGTTTTCGCGCCGAGACCCAGTACTTC. This sequence joins TRBV12-3 or TRBV12-4 and TRBJ2-5; D gene unclear. The CDR3 runs 12 residues. Trimming removed 3 bases from V and 5 bases from J, with 7 bases in between.

The V call is TRBV2, the J call TRBJ2-6; TRBD1 matches at 8 bases. CDR1 is SNHLY and CDR2 is FYNNEI in the germline V gene. V lost 5 bases to trimming and J lost 0 bases; unmatched junction nucleotides: 12. The CDR3 sequence is 19 residues long. CDR3 loop: CASSPKRPDRGSGANVLTF. In DNA, the CDR3 is TGTGCCAGCAGTCCCAAGCGACCAGACAGGGGCTCTGGGGCCAACGTCCTGACTTTC.

The chain combines TRBV5-4 with TRBJ2-1, with 11 positions matching TRBD2. CDR1 and CDR2 (germline): SGHNT, YYREEE (reference sequence). CDR3 length: 15 residues. After removal of 4 bases from V and 7 bases from J, the junction contained 7 bases not matched to a gene. DNA of the CDR3: TGTGCCAGCAGCCAAAAGACTAGCGGGAAAAATGAGCAGTTCTTC. Residues: CASSQKTSGKNEQFF. Filled out from reference TRBV5-4 and TRBJ2-1, the complete variable domain reads ETGVTQSPTHLIKTRGQQVTLRCSSQSGHNTVSWYQQALGQGPQFIFQYYREEENGRGNFPPRFSGLQFPNYSSELNVNALELDDSALYLCASSQKTSGKNEQFFGPGTRLTVL.

The chain recombines TRBV11-2 with TRBJ1-2; D gene uncertain. V shed 6 bases and J shed 1 base, with 12 bases lying between them. Germline V CDR1 and CDR2: SGHAT, FQNNGV. The CDR3 has 14 amino acids. CDR3 amino acids: CASRRAGDNYGYTF. CDR3 nucleotides: TGTGCCAGCAGACGCGCGGGTGATAACTATGGCTACACCTTC.

This rearrangement joins TRBV28 to TRBJ2-3, with 7 nucleotides matching TRBD2. Germline CDR1 MDHEN, CDR2 SYDVKM. V shed 3 bases and J 2 bases; nucleotides not matched to a gene: 8. This CDR3 has 16 residues. The CDR3: CASSFSTSANTDTQYF. The CDR3 region has the DNA TGTGCCAGCAGTTTCTCAACTAGCGCCAACACAGATACGCAGTATTTT.

The chain combines TRBV13 with TRBJ2-5; tentatively, D is TRBD1 (6 bases). CDR3 size: 15 residues. V was shortened by 0 bases and J by 2 bases, with 10 bases between the two germline ends. Germline V gives CDR1 PRHDT, CDR2 FYEKMQ (reference sequence). CDR3 sequence reads: CASSLGQGIQETQYF. CDR3 DNA sequence: TGTGCCAGCAGCTTAGGCCAGGGGATACAAGAGACCCAGTACTTC.

This chain uses TRBV20-1 with TRBJ1-1, with TRBD1 identical over 7 bases. V lost 3 bases, J lost 1 base, and 5 bases stayed unmatched. This CDR3 is built from 14 residues. Germline CDR1 reads DFQATT; CDR2 reads SNEGSKA (reference sequence). CDR3 sequence: CSASDRVTNTEAFF. Written as DNA, the CDR3 is TGCAGTGCTAGTGACAGGGTAACGAACACTGAAGCTTTCTTT.

The V and J genes are TRBV27 and TRBJ2-1; 13 nucleotides align to TRBD2. The CDR3 covers 16 residues. Germline values: CDR1 MNHEY, CDR2 SMNVEV (reference sequence). V trimming: 6 bases; J trimming: 7 bases; junction bases outside the gene matches: 9. CDR3 nucleotides: TGTGCCAGCAGGAAGGAGAGGACTAGCGGGAGTAATGAGCAGTTCTTC. As protein: CASRKERTSGSNEQFF.

The V and J genes are TRBV9 and TRBJ1-1; TRBD1 agrees at 8 bases. The trim removed 5 bases at V and 4 bases at J, leaving 4 bases unmatched. The CDR3 covers 13 residues. CDR1 and CDR2 (germline): SGDLS, YYNGEE. The CDR3 bases are TGTGCCAGCAGTAAGACAGGGGTCACTGAAGCTTTCTTT. This translates into CASSKTGVTEAFF.

The chain employs TRBV7-9 and TRBJ2-7, with 7 bases identical to TRBD2. CDR1 and CDR2 (germline): SEHNR, FQNEAQ (reference sequence). Trimming took 6 bases from V and 5 from J; bases not matched to a gene: 10. The CDR3 runs 14 residues. This CDR3 is CASSRGVPLDEQYF. The CDR3 nucleotides read TGTGCCAGCAGTCGGGGGGTCCCCCTCGACGAGCAGTACTTC.

V is TRBV13 and J is TRBJ1-2; 7 bases line up with TRBD1. The germline V gene encodes CDR1 PRHDT and CDR2 FYEKMQ (reference sequence). J was trimmed by 2 bases and V by 5 bases; bases with no gene match: 2. The CDR3 extends over 13 amino acids. For the CDR3, the DNA is TGTGCCAGCAGCAGGGGACAGAACTATGGCTACACCTTC. This sequence encodes CASSRGQNYGYTF.

The chain joins TRBV5-3 to TRBJ2-1; D is perhaps TRBD2 (5 bases). TRBV5-3 is noted as an ORF with a role that remains uncertain. The CDR3 is made up of 13 amino acids. Trimming stripped 4 bases from V and 9 bases from J, with 14 bases between. CDR3 region: CARSLTLGGEQFF. The CDR3 DNA reads TGTGCCAGAAGCCTGACCCTTGGAGGTGAGCAGTTCTTC.

CDR3 amino acids: CASSVRTSGRGEQFF. The CDR3 DNA reads TGTGCCAGCAGCGTTAGGACTAGCGGCCGTGGGGAGCAGTTCTTC. The chain carries TRBV9 and TRBJ2-1, with 10 bases matching TRBD2. Losses at the gene ends were 2 bases for V and 10 bases for J; bases not matched to a gene: 9. This CDR3 region has 15 residues. Germline V gene sequence: CDR1 SGDLS, CDR2 YYNGEE.

This clone came up a few times. Here the CDR3 reads CASSLAKNSGGSSEQYF. CDR3 nucleotides: TGCGCCAGCAGCTTGGCCAAAAATAGCGGGGGGTCGAGCGAGCAGTACTTC. V usage is TRBV5-1 and J usage is TRBJ2-7, with 10 bases that match TRBD2. The V and J ends lost 0 bases and 6 bases, in that order; junction bases with no gene match: 12. The CDR3 length is 17 residues. Germline CDR1 is SGHRS and CDR2 is YFSETQ.

The CDR3 sequence is CASREQGAGNQPQHF. The CDR3, as DNA: TGTGCCAGCAGGGAACAGGGGGCAGGCAATCAGCCCCAGCATTTT. The rearrangement uses TRBV5-6 and TRBJ1-5, with 9 positions matching TRBD1. Germline CDR1 SGHDT, CDR2 YYEEEE. The trim removed 5 bases at V and 2 bases at J, leaving 5 bases unmatched. CDR3 length: 15 residues. Drawing the rest from reference TRBV5-6 and TRBJ1-5, the complete variable domain is DAGVTQSPTHLIKTRGQQVTLRCSPKSGHDTVSWYQQALGQGPQFIFQYYEEEERQRGNFPDRFSGHQFPNYSSELNVNALLLGDSALYLCASREQGAGNQPQHFGDGTRLSIL.